This passage covers 4 T cell receptor beta chains from one sample sequenced in a study of blood T cell repertoires in COVID-19. Repertoires were generated with immunoSEQ multiplex PCR, while TCRdb's copy carries only in-frame clones and drops some. The repertoire holds some 100,000 clones, 90% to 95% seen once, with around a sixth in the top ten. The sample consisted of peripheral blood. The receptors come from a man in his forties or fifties with acute or convalescent COVID-19.

This sequence joins TRBV12-3 or TRBV12-4 and TRBJ1-5; no definite D call. CDR3 size: 13 residues. The germline V and J ends were trimmed by 3 bases and 0 bases, with 3 bases remaining between them. The CDR3 spells CASSFHSNQPQHF. The CDR3 DNA follows: TGTGCCAGCAGTTTTCATAGCAATCAGCCCCAGCATTTT.

Concerning this clone: A much more abundant neighbour one base away suggests this may be a read error. This rearrangement joins TRBV2 to TRBJ1-2; D might be TRBD1 (6 bases). CDR1 and CDR2 (germline): SNHLY, FYNNEI. With 6 bases removed from V and 4 bases from J, the gap between germline ends came to 9 bases. The CDR3 has 12 residues. Here the CDR3 reads CASSSQGYGYTF. The CDR3 DNA is TGTGCCAGCAGCTCACAGGGCTATGGCTACACCTTC.

The rearrangement joins TRBV29-1 to TRBJ2-5; 10 positions agree with TRBD1. Trimming at V came to 6 bases and at J to 5 bases, leaving 6 bases not matched to a gene. Germline CDR1 SQVTM, CDR2 ANQGSEA. The CDR3 has 13 residues. The CDR3 DNA reads as TGCAGCGTCGACAGGGGGCACGTGGAGACCCAGTACTTC. Protein product: CSVDRGHVETQYF.

The table lists this clone with a count of one. The V gene is TRBV18, the J gene TRBJ1-5; the D gene is possibly TRBD1 (5 bases). Trimming left V 0 bases short and J 6 bases short, with 12 bases between. Germline values: CDR1 KGHSH, CDR2 LQKENI. This CDR3 spans 15 amino acids. Written as DNA, the CDR3 is TGTGCCAGCTCACCACCCGACAGTACGGGTCAGCCCCAGCATTTT. Protein product: CASSPPDSTGQPQHF. Using reference TRBV18 and TRBJ1-5 for the parts outside the CDR3, the full variable domain is NAGVMQNPRHLVRRRGQEARLRCSPMKGHSHVYWYRQLPEEGLKFMVYLQKENIIDESGMPKERFSAEFPKEGPSILRIQQVVRGDSAAYFCASSPPDSTGQPQHFGDGTRLSIL.